This TCR gamma chain was recovered during a study of intestinal T cells in coeliac disease. LymphoTrack primers amplified TRG sequences from 200 ng of biopsy DNA. TCRdb called clones from the multiplex PCR reads again using CATT. This repertoire shows several hundred gamma-chain clones, around 47% found once; its top ten account for roughly 23%. The CDR3 is 18 amino acids. J gave up 8 bases and V 8 bases, and 24 bases lay outside the gene matches. More than 8 formalin-fixed paraffin-embedded scrolls, each 5 µm thick, supplied each case's genomic DNA. This rearrangement joins TRGV10 to TRGJP1. TRGV10 is sorted into the ORF group, with uncertain function. This clonotype was sampled from a human donor with celiac disease. The sample taken for sequencing was a duodenal biopsy. CDR3 sequence (DNA): TGTGCTGCGTGGATTATAATCCCCCTATCACCACTAGGTTGGTTCAAGATATTT. It yields the protein CAAWIIIPLSPLGWFKIF.